The 3 T cell receptor beta chains presented below share a single source sample, sequenced in a study of tumor-infiltrating lymphocytes in primary liver carcinoma. The blood RNA (from unsorted whole blood) was obtained, and germline DNA was also extracted. A constant-region primer served to make TCR beta cDNA from around 540 ng total RNA. Each TCR beta library was derived from three nested multiplex PCR rounds that employed slightly modified ARM-PCR. The opening two PCR rounds, ten to eleven cycles each, paired TRBV1-TRBV30 forward primers with a C-beta reverse primer. Each CDR3 protein gets one entry after TCRdb re-called the multiplex PCR reads with MiXCR. The table lists almost 200,000 distinct CDR3 sequences, roughly two thirds of them singletons, with about 7.1% in the top ten. Material: peripheral blood. These receptor sequences come from a woman in her sixties or seventies with primary liver carcinoma and hepatitis B virus infection.

With regard to this clonotype: A read error may explain this, as a much larger clone is one base away. The chain employs TRBV7-9 and TRBJ2-1; D may correspond to TRBD1 or TRBD2 (6 bases each). Germline lookup yields CDR1 SEHNR and CDR2 FQNEAQ (reference sequence). The V end was cut by 2 bases, the J end by 8 bases, with 25 bases between. This CDR3 contains 18 residues. For the CDR3, the DNA is TGTGCCAGCAGCTTAAGTAACCGAGGGGGGCGGGGATCGGATGAGCAGTTCTTC. Translation gives CASSLSNRGGRGSDEQFF.

On this clonotype itself: One end of the junction does not line up with germline, which may come from a read error. The rearrangement links TRBV6-5 to TRBJ2-7; 7 positions match TRBD2. Germline V gene data show CDR1 as MNHEY and CDR2 as SVGAGI. There are 14 residues in the CDR3. CDR3 nucleotide sequence: TGTGCCAGCAGTCCCGGGGGGTATGGCTACGAGGAGTACTTC. Its translation is CASSPGGYGYEEYF.

Regarding this clonotype: One end of the junction varies from germline; a read error may be responsible. The V and J genes are TRBV11-2 and TRBJ1-4; D gene unclear. This CDR3 comprises 13 residues. CDR1 is SGHAT, CDR2 FQNNGV, per germline. CDR3 region: CANSLGSNEKLFF. DNA of the CDR3: TGCGCCAACAGCTTGGGTTCGAATGAAAAACTGTTTTTT.